This is a list of T cell receptor beta chains from one sample in a study of OX40 agonist ivuxolimab in advanced cancers. Assay used: immunoSEQ multiplex PCR; TCRdb lists only in-frame clones, some missing. Of roughly 63,000 clones in the sample, more than 75% were seen once. Material: CD4+ or CD8+ T cells sorted from blood, obtained in a trial of the OX40 agonist ivuxolimab. All receptors derive from an adult with an advanced solid tumor such as melanoma, head and neck, liver or kidney cancer. CDR3s include the opening cysteine and the closing phenylalanine or tryptophan. Clone size, where shown, is once, few, many, or a class for clones that have expanded.

j_gene: TRBJ1-2
v_gene: TRBV5-4
abundance: once
len: 13
CDR3aa: CASSLPENYGYTF

j_gene: TRBJ2-3
v_gene: TRBV29-1
abundance: once
len: 14
CDR3aa: CSVGVAGGTDTQYF

j_gene: TRBJ1-5
v_gene: TRBV28
abundance: NA
len: 15
CDR3aa: CVSSLLGYGNQPQHF

j_gene: TRBJ2-3
v_gene: TRBV29-1
abundance: NA
len: 13
CDR3aa: CSVGMGTTDTQYF

j_gene: TRBJ1-2
v_gene: TRBV7-2
abundance: NA
len: 14
CDR3aa: CASSLGGLDRGYTF

j_gene: TRBJ1-1
v_gene: TRBV14
abundance: few
len: 13
CDR3aa: CASSQERGTEAFF

j_gene: TRBJ1-1
v_gene: TRBV28
abundance: NA
len: 12
CDR3aa: CASSQTYRGAFF

j_gene: TRBJ2-6
v_gene: TRBV5-1
abundance: NA
len: 14
CDR3aa: CASSLGTGANVLTF

j_gene: TRBJ1-5
v_gene: TRBV7-9
abundance: NA
len: 13
CDR3aa: CASSLTGTQPQHF

j_gene: TRBJ2-6
v_gene: TRBV4-3
abundance: NA
len: 19
CDR3aa: CASSQGTGTTISGANVLTF

j_gene: TRBJ2-3
v_gene: TRBV5-1
abundance: NA
len: 16
CDR3aa: CASSLELAAFTDTQYF

j_gene: TRBJ2-1
v_gene: TRBV4-3
abundance: NA
len: 16
CDR3aa: CASSHAMDRKYNEQFF

j_gene: TRBJ2-7
v_gene: TRBV11-2
abundance: NA
len: 12
CDR3aa: CASSQTSGKPYF

j_gene: TRBJ2-7
v_gene: TRBV19
abundance: once
len: 14
CDR3aa: CATGERISSYEQYF

j_gene: TRBJ2-3
v_gene: TRBV4-1
abundance: NA
len: 12
CDR3aa: CASSRHTDTQYF

j_gene: TRBJ1-2
v_gene: TRBV10-3
abundance: NA
len: 15
CDR3aa: CAISAPIGMGYGYTF

j_gene: TRBJ2-3
v_gene: TRBV5-4
abundance: NA
len: 16
CDR3aa: CASSRAGTTGTDTQYF

j_gene: TRBJ2-1
v_gene: TRBV7-2
abundance: NA
len: 10
CDR3aa: CASSLGEQFF

j_gene: TRBJ2-2
v_gene: TRBV2
abundance: NA
len: 14
CDR3aa: CARGGGVNTGELFF

j_gene: TRBJ2-1
v_gene: TRBV5-4
abundance: NA
len: 12
CDR3aa: CASSLRHNEQFF

j_gene: TRBJ2-5
v_gene: TRBV5-1
abundance: NA
len: 16
CDR3aa: CASSTGTSWGQETQYF

j_gene: TRBJ1-1
v_gene: TRBV9
abundance: NA
len: 17
CDR3aa: CASSLKAGNVPNTEAFF

j_gene: TRBJ1-4
v_gene: TRBV4-3
abundance: NA
len: 14
CDR3aa: CASSQVGDNEKLFF

j_gene: TRBJ2-1
v_gene: TRBV5-5
abundance: NA
len: 13
CDR3aa: CASSPWTSNEQFF

j_gene: TRBJ2-7
v_gene: TRBV5-4
abundance: NA
len: 15
CDR3aa: CASSLGDGGSYEQYF

j_gene: TRBJ1-1
v_gene: TRBV6-1
abundance: NA
len: 13
CDR3aa: CASSEALNTEAFF

j_gene: TRBJ2-3
v_gene: TRBV6-1
abundance: NA
len: 14
CDR3aa: CASRLAGATDTQYF

j_gene: TRBJ2-3
v_gene: TRBV10-2
abundance: NA
len: 17
CDR3aa: CASSSFSGRFSTDTQYF

j_gene: TRBJ2-3
v_gene: TRBV19
abundance: once
len: 17
CDR3aa: CASSPRAGHRSTDTQYF

j_gene: TRBJ1-5
v_gene: TRBV6-1
abundance: NA
len: 14
CDR3aa: CASLRTGGNQPQHF

j_gene: TRBJ2-1
v_gene: TRBV28
abundance: NA
len: 12
CDR3aa: CASGGSKDEQFF

j_gene: TRBJ2-1
v_gene: TRBV11-2
abundance: NA
len: 15
CDR3aa: CASSLASGFNNEQFF

j_gene: TRBJ2-3
v_gene: TRBV11-2
abundance: NA
len: 16
CDR3aa: CASSTQPGLAADTQYF

j_gene: TRBJ2-2
v_gene: TRBV6-1
abundance: NA
len: 17
CDR3aa: CASSAGPGQGNTGELFF

j_gene: TRBJ2-3
v_gene: TRBV9
abundance: once
len: 16
CDR3aa: CASSPRQVRPTDTQYF

j_gene: TRBJ1-2
v_gene: TRBV11-2
abundance: NA
len: 16
CDR3aa: CASSYFPLQGNYGYTF

j_gene: TRBJ1-6
v_gene: TRBV11-2
abundance: NA
len: 16
CDR3aa: CASSLDFRQGASPLHF

j_gene: TRBJ1-6
v_gene: TRBV6-5
abundance: NA
len: 15
CDR3aa: CASSQRTGIYSPLHF

j_gene: TRBJ1-3
v_gene: TRBV11-2
abundance: NA
len: 14
CDR3aa: CASSSRDISNTIYF

j_gene: TRBJ1-2
v_gene: TRBV11-2
abundance: NA
len: 14
CDR3aa: CASSLRMANYGYTF

j_gene: TRBJ1-5
v_gene: TRBV28
abundance: NA
len: 14
CDR3aa: CASTLGQPNQPQHF

j_gene: TRBJ2-1
v_gene: TRBV30
abundance: NA
len: 15
CDR3aa: CAWSPPGPRGYEQFF

j_gene: TRBJ2-5
v_gene: TRBV2
abundance: NA
len: 13
CDR3aa: CASTFDSRGTQYF

j_gene: TRBJ2-3
v_gene: TRBV7-9
abundance: once
len: 14
CDR3aa: CASSRAGAADTQYF

j_gene: TRBJ2-7
v_gene: TRBV7-2
abundance: NA
len: 17
CDR3aa: CASSFLPGTSGRNEQYF

j_gene: TRBJ2-7
v_gene: TRBV6-1
abundance: NA
len: 14
CDR3aa: CASSPGQAGGEQYF

j_gene: TRBJ1-5
v_gene: TRBV5-1
abundance: NA
len: 15
CDR3aa: CASSLEGGLNQPQHF

j_gene: TRBJ2-3
v_gene: TRBV27
abundance: NA
len: 17
CDR3aa: CASSLKGLGGRTDTQYF

j_gene: TRBJ2-1
v_gene: TRBV5-1
abundance: NA
len: 15
CDR3aa: CASTPSGAVGNEQFF

j_gene: TRBJ1-1
v_gene: TRBV27
abundance: NA
len: 14
CDR3aa: CASRRPGGDGRAFF

j_gene: TRBJ2-1
v_gene: TRBV19
abundance: NA
len: 14
CDR3aa: CASSYQSSYNEQFF

j_gene: TRBJ2-6
v_gene: TRBV4-2
abundance: NA
len: 16
CDR3aa: CASSPDRGSGANVLTF

j_gene: TRBJ1-2
v_gene: TRBV19
abundance: NA
len: 13
CDR3aa: CASSIGQVQGYTF

j_gene: TRBJ2-7
v_gene: TRBV19
abundance: NA
len: 14
CDR3aa: CASSKASGTYEQYF